This T cell receptor (beta chain) was sequenced for a study of beta chain features in type 1 diabetes. TCRB transcripts that were expressed got sequenced, as all of the isolated RNA had been reverse transcribed. Sequenced by immunoSEQ multiplex PCR; TCRdb stores in-frame clones only, minus some. The data contain approximately 84,000 clones, roughly a third of them singletons. Trimming cost V 6 bases and J 3 bases, with 18 bases left between them. Looked up from germline, CDR1 is MNHNS and CDR2 is SASEGT. This CDR3 region has 15 residues. Study conclusions and caveats: Researchers reported that naive, central memory and Treg TCRB repertoires appeared more similar in patients than in healthy donors. The VDJ junctions of type 1 diabetes patients carried fewer insertions and more deletions.

As for this clone: Its cognate antigen is unknown.

The source material was stem cell memory CD4+ T cells from blood. The receptor comes from a woman under 30 in good health. J is TRBJ2-7 and V is TRBV6-1, with D possibly matching TRBD1 (7 bases). CDR3: CASRDQGGRDYEQYF. In DNA form, the CDR3 reads TGTGCCAGCAGGGATCAGGGGGGAAGGGACTACGAGCAGTACTTC.